Shown below are 21 T cell receptor beta chains from a single sample sequenced in a study of T cells in narcolepsy. Method: immunoSEQ multiplex PCR; TCRdb's copy keeps in-frame clones and lacks some. Among about 15,000 clones listed, about 85% were seen once. Material for sequencing was memory (CD45RA-) CD4+ T cells from blood. The receptors derive from a human donor in good health.

The chain couples TRBV5-1 to TRBJ2-4; tentative D call: TRBD2 (6 bases). This CDR3 has 15 amino acids. The germline V gene encodes CDR1 SGHRS and CDR2 YFSETQ. Deletions cut 4 bases from V and 2 bases from J, with 13 bases between. Here the CDR3 reads CASSPRAGTKNIQYF. The CDR3 nucleotides read TGCGCCAGCAGCCCCCGCGCGGGGACCAAAAACATTCAGTACTTC.

The rearrangement joins TRBV19 to TRBJ2-2, with a tentative D call TRBD1 (5 bases). V was pared by 6 bases and J by 1 base, with 9 bases between. Per the germline V gene, CDR1 is LNHDA and CDR2 is SQIVND (reference sequence). The CDR3 runs 14 residues. CDR3 DNA sequence: TGTGCCAGTAGAGGGGCCGTGAACACCGGGGAGCTGTTTTTT. Translating gives CASRGAVNTGELFF.

By share of the sample, this clone is medium-sized. This chain connects TRBV4-3 to TRBJ1-1; the D is unclear. The CDR3 covers 13 residues. Germline V gene data show CDR1 as LGHNA and CDR2 as YSLEER. Trimming took off 4 bases at V and 1 base at J, with 7 bases between the two ends. CDR3 loop: CASSLVQNTEAFF. CDR3 nucleotides: TGCGCCAGCAGCCTCGTTCAGAACACTGAAGCTTTCTTT.

The rearrangement links TRBV14 to TRBJ2-1; unclear D gene. The CDR3 contains 15 residues. The germline V gene has CDR1 SGHDN and CDR2 FVKESK. The V and J ends lost 4 bases and 0 bases respectively, with 10 bases between them. The CDR3 sequence is CASSRWGGSYNEQFF. As DNA, the CDR3 is TGTGCCAGCAGCCGGTGGGGTGGCTCCTACAATGAGCAGTTCTTC.

With respect to this clone: At one end the junction does not follow the germline gene, possibly because of a read error. The J gene is TRBJ1-2, the V gene TRBV6-1; no clear D gene. The CDR3 spans 12 residues. Germline loops: CDR1 MNHNS, CDR2 SASEGT. The CDR3 sequence is CAISEEGHGYTF. CDR3 coding DNA: TGTGCCATCAGTGAAGAGGGCCATGGCTACACCTTC.

This rearrangement joins TRBV11-2 to TRBJ2-7, with a weak D call TRBD1 (5 bases). Germline V CDR1 and CDR2: SGHAT, FQNNGV. This CDR3 has 13 amino acids. V was clipped by 8 bases and J by 3 bases, with 14 bases between them. The CDR3 protein is CASVAVGRYEQYF. The CDR3 DNA is TGTGCCAGCGTAGCAGTGGGGCGCTACGAGCAGTACTTC. The variable domain in full, completed from reference TRBV11-2 and TRBJ2-7, reads EAGVAQSPRYKIIEKRQSVAFWCNPISGHATLYWYQQILGQGPKLLIQFQNNGVVDDSQLPKDRFSAERLKGVDSTLKIQPAKLEDSAVYLCASVAVGRYEQYFGPGTRLTVT.

V usage is TRBV5-1 and J usage is TRBJ2-5; the match to TRBD1 covers 7 bases. The germline gives CDR1 SGHRS, CDR2 YFSETQ. Germline trimming cut 3 bases from V and 4 bases from J; bases unmatched to any gene: 9. This CDR3 spans 15 amino acids. The CDR3 DNA is TGCGCCAGCAGCTCCTATGACAGGGACGGAGAGACCCAGTACTTC. Its translation is CASSSYDRDGETQYF. The whole variable domain, filled in from reference TRBV5-1 and TRBJ2-5, reads KAGVTQTPRYLIKTRGQQVTLSCSPISGHRSVSWYQQTPGQGLQFLFEYFSETQRNKGNFPGRFSGRQFSNSRSEMNVSTLELGDSALYLCASSSYDRDGETQYFGPGTRLLVL.

V gene TRBV6-5 combines with J gene TRBJ1-2; 9 bases match TRBD1. CDR3 length equals 14 residues. V lost 2 bases to trimming and J lost 6 bases; unmatched junction nucleotides: 4. CDR1 and CDR2 from the germline V gene are MNHEY and SVGAGI. The CDR3 reads CASSYTGGMDGYTF. The CDR3 bases are TGTGCCAGCAGTTACACAGGGGGCATGGATGGCTACACCTTC.

The chain uses TRBV5-5 and TRBJ1-4; a weak D match, TRBD1 (6 bases). Trimming cost V 4 bases and J 1 base, with 8 bases left between them. The CDR3 runs 14 residues. Germline assignment: CDR1 SGHKS and CDR2 YYEKEE (reference sequence). The CDR3 is CASSNRVTNEKLFF. The CDR3 DNA sequence: TGTGCCAGCAGCAACAGGGTAACTAATGAAAAACTGTTTTTT.

This clone was recorded once. The genes are TRBV7-9 and TRBJ2-7; D is undetermined. The length of the CDR3 is 15 residues. The germline V gene has CDR1 SEHNR and CDR2 FQNEAQ (reference sequence). Trimming pared 4 bases from V and 0 bases from J, leaving 13 bases between. CDR3: CASSSYIWGSYEQYF. CDR3 bases: TGTGCCAGCAGCTCCTATATTTGGGGCTCCTACGAGCAGTACTTC.

This clone showed up just a few times. The chain employs TRBV6-1 and TRBJ1-2; D gene unclear. Germline CDR1 reads MNHNS; CDR2 reads SASEGT. The CDR3 spans 13 residues. The ends were cut back, 5 bases at V and 0 bases at J, with 7 bases in the middle. CDR3 region: CASSFRANYGYTF. The CDR3 bases are TGTGCCAGCAGTTTCAGAGCTAACTATGGCTACACCTTC.

In this sample, this clone turned up a few times. The V gene is TRBV6-5, the J gene TRBJ2-3; no reliable D call. V was clipped by 6 bases and J by 4 bases, with 11 bases between them. Per germline, CDR1 MNHEY and CDR2 SVGAGI. This CDR3 contains 13 residues. The chain's CDR3 is CASSSTLADTQYF. In nucleotides, the CDR3 is TGTGCCAGCAGCTCGACCCTAGCAGATACGCAGTATTTT.

V gene TRBV2 combines with J gene TRBJ1-4; 7 positions match TRBD1. The junction had 1 base not matched to a gene; V was cut back by 6 bases and J by 3 bases. CDR1 is SNHLY, CDR2 FYNNEI, per germline. The CDR3 extends over 13 amino acids. The CDR3 loop is CASRDRPNEKLFF. The DNA for the CDR3 is TGTGCCAGCAGGGACAGGCCTAATGAAAAACTGTTTTTT.

This clone showed up just a few times. The rearrangement links TRBV7-2 to TRBJ2-1; tentative D call: TRBD2 (7 bases). Germline V gene lookup returns CDR1 SGHTA and CDR2 FQGNSA. The V gene lost 0 bases and the J gene lost 7 bases, with 10 bases spanning the gap. This CDR3 spans 14 amino acids. CDR3 coding DNA: TGTGCCAGCAGCTTAGCCGCGGGGGCGAATGAGCAGTTCTTC. The encoded protein is CASSLAAGANEQFF.

The genes are TRBV5-4 and TRBJ1-6; D unclear. The V end was cut by 2 bases, the J end by 8 bases, with 8 bases between. The CDR3 totals 13 residues. The germline gives CDR1 SGHNT, CDR2 YYREEE (reference sequence). Here the CDR3 DNA reads TGTGCCAGCAGCTTAGGCCTGGATTCACCCCTCCACTTT. This encodes CASSLGLDSPLHF.

The rearrangement links TRBV28 to TRBJ2-5; D is undetermined. The J call may be incorrect, as the DNA end agrees better with TRBJ2-7. Germline values: CDR1 MDHEN, CDR2 SYDVKM. This CDR3 spans 14 amino acids. This CDR3 is CASSLGPPTYEQYF. CDR3 coding DNA: TGTGCCAGCAGTTTAGGCCCGCCTACCTACGAGCAGTACTTC.

J is TRBJ1-6 and V is TRBV5-6; D gene ambiguous. This CDR3 contains 16 residues. V gave up 1 base and J gave up 6 bases, with 14 bases separating them. Germline lookup yields CDR1 SGHDT and CDR2 YYEEEE. CDR3 in amino acids: CASSLKFNSLNSPLHF. The DNA for the CDR3 is TGTGCCAGCAGCTTGAAATTTAACAGCCTTAATTCACCCCTCCACTTT.

This clone was detected only once. The chain has TRBV11-2 and TRBJ1-3, with a tentative D call TRBD1 (6 bases). The CDR3 is 16 residues long. The germline V gene encodes CDR1 SGHAT and CDR2 FQNNGV. V lost 0 bases, J lost 4 bases, and 13 bases lay in between. CDR3 residues: CASSLERGRPGNTIYF. The CDR3 DNA reads TGTGCCAGCAGCTTAGAGCGGGGGCGCCCCGGAAACACCATATATTTT.

This sequence joins TRBV6-1 and TRBJ1-1, with 7 bases that match TRBD1. This CDR3 has 12 residues. CDR1 and CDR2 (germline): MNHNS, SASEGT. Trimming cost V 10 bases and J 5 bases; bases outside gene matches: 7. The chain's CDR3 is CATTGVRTEAFF. The CDR3 nucleotides read TGTGCCACTACAGGGGTGCGAACTGAAGCTTTCTTT.

J is TRBJ1-2 and V is TRBV6-1, with D perhaps TRBD1 (5 bases). V was pared by 5 bases and J by 8 bases, with 12 bases between. This CDR3 has 12 amino acids. CDR1 MNHNS and CDR2 SASEGT come from the germline V gene. CDR3 sequence: CASSWGREGYTF. CDR3 coding DNA: TGTGCCAGCAGTTGGGGCAGGGAAGGCTACACCTTC.

This clone was observed once. The chain joins TRBV2 to TRBJ1-1; no clear D. The CDR3 totals 15 residues. CDR1 is SNHLY and CDR2 is FYNNEI in the germline V gene. Trimming shortened V by 8 bases and J by 3 bases, and 19 bases separated the two germline ends. The CDR3 is CASLRRAWGDTEAFF. The CDR3 nucleotides are TGTGCCAGCCTCCGACGGGCTTGGGGAGACACTGAAGCTTTCTTT. Drawing the rest from reference TRBV2 and TRBJ1-1, the complete variable domain is EPEVTQTPSHQVTQMGQEVILRCVPISNHLYFYWYRQILGQKVEFLVSFYNNEISEKSEIFDDQFSVERPDGSNFTLKIRSTKLEDSAMYFCASLRRAWGDTEAFFGQGTRLTVV.